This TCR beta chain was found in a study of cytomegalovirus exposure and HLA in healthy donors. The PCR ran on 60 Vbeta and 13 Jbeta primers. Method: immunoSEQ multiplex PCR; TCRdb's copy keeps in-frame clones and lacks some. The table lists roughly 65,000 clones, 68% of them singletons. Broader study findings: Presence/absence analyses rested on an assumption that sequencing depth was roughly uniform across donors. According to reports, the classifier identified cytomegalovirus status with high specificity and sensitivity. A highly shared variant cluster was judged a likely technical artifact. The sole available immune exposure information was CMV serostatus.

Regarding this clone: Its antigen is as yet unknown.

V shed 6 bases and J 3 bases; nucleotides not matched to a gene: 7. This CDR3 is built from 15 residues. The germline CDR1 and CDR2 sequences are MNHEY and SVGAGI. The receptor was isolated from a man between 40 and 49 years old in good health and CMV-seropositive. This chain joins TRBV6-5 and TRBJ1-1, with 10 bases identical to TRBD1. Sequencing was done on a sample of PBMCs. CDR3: CASRQSGTGDTEAFF. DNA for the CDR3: TGTGCCAGCAGACAGTCTGGGACAGGGGACACTGAAGCTTTCTTT.